Shown below are 27 T cell receptor beta chains from a single sample sequenced in a study of blood T cell repertoires in COVID-19. The assay was immunoSEQ multiplex PCR, and TCRdb's table has in-frame clones only and misses some. The table shows 98,000 or so clones, with over 75% occurring only once. The sequencing input was peripheral blood. These receptor sequences come from a woman aged 70 to 79 with acute or convalescent COVID-19.

CDR3 in DNA: TGTGCCAGCAGTTCGAGCTCCTACGAGCAGTACGTC. This translates into CASSSSSYEQYV. This sequence joins TRBV27 and TRBJ2-7; D gene uncertain. Trimming stripped 4 bases from V and 0 bases from J, with 4 bases between. Germline V gene sequence: CDR1 MNHEY, CDR2 SMNVEV (reference sequence). CDR3 size: 12 residues.

The chain combines TRBV4-2 with TRBJ1-4; possibly TRBD1 for D (5 bases). Trimming removed 6 bases from V and 4 bases from J, with 12 bases in between. The CDR3 length is 14 residues. Germline V gene sequence: CDR1 LGHNA, CDR2 YNFKEQ. The CDR3 bases are TGTGCCAGCAGTCCCGGGGGATTTAATGAAAAACTGTTTTTT. Translation gives CASSPGGFNEKLFF.

This clone was seen a handful of times. The sample contains more than one DNA sequence encoding this CDR3. The V and J genes are TRBV5-6 and TRBJ1-6; D not certain. CDR3 length equals 12 residues. Germline CDR1 is SGHDT and CDR2 is YYEEEE. Trimming stripped 2 bases from V and 8 bases from J, with 5 bases between. The CDR3 nucleotides are TGTGCCAGCAGCTTTAGAGATTCACCCCTCCACTTT. It translates to CASSFRDSPLHF.

This rearrangement joins TRBV5-1 to TRBJ2-2; 9 bases align to TRBD2. Trimming removed 2 bases from V and 0 bases from J; junction bases left unmatched: 2. Germline V gene lookup returns CDR1 SGHRS and CDR2 YFSETQ. The CDR3 extends over 16 amino acids. In nucleotides, the CDR3 is TGCGCCAGCAGCTTAGGACTAGCGTCGAACACCGGGGAGCTGTTTTTT. Residues: CASSLGLASNTGELFF.

V and J are TRBV7-6 and TRBJ2-2, with a tentative D call TRBD2 (6 bases). The V end lost 5 bases, the J end lost 2 bases, and 15 bases lay between the germline ends. Germline CDR1 is SGHVS and CDR2 is FNYEAQ. The CDR3 is 16 amino acids. The CDR3 coding sequence is TGTGCCAGCAGCCTTACTAGCTTGTACAACACCGGGGAGCTGTTTTTT. It yields the protein CASSLTSLYNTGELFF.

This clone was found a few times. The gene calls are TRBV4-1 and TRBJ2-1, with 9 bases matching TRBD2. Trimming at V came to 0 bases and at J to 3 bases, leaving 6 bases not matched to a gene. The CDR3 runs to 17 residues. From germline, CDR1 is MGHRA and CDR2 YSYEKL. CDR3 region: CASSQEIAGVGYNEQFF. The CDR3 nucleotides read TGCGCCAGCAGCCAAGAAATAGCGGGAGTGGGCTACAATGAGCAGTTCTTC.

This chain joins TRBV3-1 (or the pseudogene TRBV3-2) and TRBJ2-5; maybe TRBD2 (5 bases). Germline CDR1 LGHDT, CDR2 YNNKEL (reference sequence). The V end lost 7 bases, the J end lost 5 bases, and 8 bases lay between the germline ends. The CDR3 has 11 amino acids. In DNA, the CDR3 is TGTGCCAGCACCCCGGGGGAGACCCAGTACTTC. It codes for CASTPGETQYF.

This chain links TRBV27 with TRBJ2-1; 7 bases line up with TRBD1. V lost 1 base and J lost 2; bases outside the gene matches: 11. Germline V lookup: CDR1 MNHEY, CDR2 SMNVEV (reference sequence). CDR3 length equals 18 residues. CDR3 loop: CASSLFGLPGQTYNEQFF. CDR3 nucleotide sequence: TGTGCCAGCAGTTTATTCGGTCTACCGGGACAGACCTACAATGAGCAGTTCTTC.

The rearrangement joins TRBV11-1 to TRBJ1-3, with 7 bases that match TRBD1. The CDR3 is made up of 14 amino acids. Germline trimming cut 3 bases from V and 2 bases from J; bases unmatched to any gene: 1. Looked up from germline, CDR1 is SGHAT and CDR2 is FQDESV (reference sequence). The CDR3 nucleotides are TGTGCCAGCAGCTTGGGACAGACTGGAAACACCATATATTTT. Its protein is CASSLGQTGNTIYF.

The chain recombines TRBV9 with TRBJ2-1; TRBD2 matches at 11 bases. The trim removed 2 bases at V and 8 bases at J, leaving 9 bases unmatched. The length of the CDR3 is 16 residues. CDR1 and CDR2 (germline): SGDLS, YYNGEE. The CDR3, as DNA: TGTGCCAGCAGCGTCCAGCTATCGACTAGCGGGGATGAGCAGTTCTTC. Protein: CASSVQLSTSGDEQFF.

The sample holds one count of this clone. This rearrangement joins TRBV18 to TRBJ2-3; 12 bases align to TRBD2. Trimming removed 7 bases from V and 2 bases from J; junction bases left unmatched: 4. CDR1 and CDR2 (germline): KGHSH, LQKENI. The CDR3 runs 15 residues. The CDR3 DNA reads as TGTGCCAGCTGTACTAGCGGGGGGTTCACAGATACGCAGTATTTT. Residues: CASCTSGGFTDTQYF.

In this sample, this clone turned up a few times. DNA for the CDR3: TGCGCCAGCAGCTTGTTGGGGCAAGGGACCTACAATGAGCAGTTCTTC. Its protein product is CASSLLGQGTYNEQFF. The chain recombines TRBV5-1 with TRBJ2-1; D might be TRBD1 (5 bases). Per germline, CDR1 SGHRS and CDR2 YFSETQ. Trimming stripped 1 base from V and 2 bases from J, with 13 bases between. This CDR3 region has 16 residues.

This clone occurred a few times. This chain joins TRBV5-1 and TRBJ1-3; no reliable D call. The germline V and J ends were trimmed by 4 bases and 0 bases, with 11 bases remaining between them. The CDR3 has 15 residues. Germline lookup yields CDR1 SGHRS and CDR2 YFSETQ. CDR3 sequence (DNA): TGCGCCAGCAGCCCTACGACACACTCTGGAAACACCATATATTTT. It specifies CASSPTTHSGNTIYF.

The rearrangement links TRBV3-1 (or the pseudogene TRBV3-2) to TRBJ2-2, with no clear D. V shed 5 bases and J shed 1 base, with 8 bases lying between them. CDR1 and CDR2 from the germline V gene are LGHDT and YNNKEL (reference sequence). This CDR3 region has 14 residues. The CDR3 region has the DNA TGTGCCAGCAGCGTCAACAGGAACACCGGGGAGCTGTTTTTT. The encoded protein is CASSVNRNTGELFF.

This chain links TRBV21-1 with TRBJ2-7; TRBD1 reflects the table's D call only, with no check against the DNA. TRBV21-1 is listed as a pseudogene. This CDR3 contains 14 residues. CDR3 sequence: CASSRLSRTYEQYV. Here the CDR3 DNA reads TGTGCCAGCAGCCGCCTAAGCAGGACCTACGAGCAGTACGTC.

The J gene is TRBJ1-4, the V gene TRBV5-1, with 7 nucleotides matching TRBD1. J gave up 4 bases and V 4 bases, and 16 bases lay outside the gene matches. The CDR3 extends over 18 amino acids. The germline gives CDR1 SGHRS, CDR2 YFSETQ. CDR3 in DNA: TGCGCCAGCAGCCCCGGGCAGGGGGTCGGCCCTAATAATGAAAAACTGTTTTTT. Protein product: CASSPGQGVGPNNEKLFF. The variable domain in full, with the rest retrieved from reference TRBV5-1 and TRBJ1-4, is KAGVTQTPRYLIKTRGQQVTLSCSPISGHRSVSWYQQTPGQGLQFLFEYFSETQRNKGNFPGRFSGRQFSNSRSEMNVSTLELGDSALYLCASSPGQGVGPNNEKLFFGSGTQLSVL.

The rearrangement uses TRBV6-5 and TRBJ2-7, with D possibly being TRBD1 (5 bases). Trimming removed 2 bases from V and 0 bases from J, with 11 bases in between. CDR3 length equals 15 residues. Germline CDR1 and CDR2: MNHEY and SVGAGI. The CDR3 DNA reads TGTGCCAGCAGTTACCCCAGGGTCGGCTCCTACGAGCAGTACTTC. Translating gives CASSYPRVGSYEQYF.

The chain recombines TRBV19 with TRBJ2-4, with D perhaps TRBD2 (5 bases). V was cut by 9 bases and J by 2 bases, with 26 bases left in between. This CDR3 spans 18 amino acids. Germline V gene lookup returns CDR1 LNHDA and CDR2 SQIVND (reference sequence). The chain's CDR3 is CASTITSGIFGTKNIQYF. The CDR3 DNA is TGTGCCAGCACGATAACATCCGGGATTTTTGGAACCAAAAACATTCAGTACTTC.

This clone has just a few counts. J is TRBJ1-4 and V is TRBV4-3, with unresolved D. The CDR3 loop spans 16 amino acids. The V gene's germline CDR1 is LGHNA and CDR2 YSLEER. The V end was cut by 4 bases, the J end by 8 bases, with 20 bases between. The CDR3 nucleotides read TGCGCCAGCAGCCCCCACGGCGCAGACGGAGGAGAAAAACTGTTTTTT. It translates to CASSPHGADGGEKLFF.

This chain uses TRBV5-4 with TRBJ2-5; TRBD1 agrees at 11 bases. CDR3 length: 15 residues. V was pared by 4 bases and J by 5 bases, with 7 bases of the junction left unmatched. Germline V gives CDR1 SGHNT, CDR2 YYREEE (reference sequence). The CDR3 coding sequence is TGTGCCAGCAGCGGGGGACAGGGGGGGATCGAGACCCAGTACTTC. Translation gives CASSGGQGGIETQYF.

The rearrangement uses TRBV19 and TRBJ2-2; 8 bases fit TRBD1. The germline CDR1 and CDR2 sequences are LNHDA and SQIVND (reference sequence). J was trimmed by 6 bases and V by 7 bases; bases with no gene match: 7. The CDR3 has 14 residues. Here the CDR3 DNA reads TGTGCCAGTACCGACAGGGGCGATTCCGGGGAGCTGTTTTTT. It is translated as CASTDRGDSGELFF.

The chain uses TRBV19 and TRBJ1-3; D unclear. This CDR3 is 15 amino acids long. Looked up from germline, CDR1 is LNHDA and CDR2 is SQIVND (reference sequence). V was trimmed by 5 bases and J by 4 bases, leaving 15 bases between them. The CDR3 sequence: CASSRTPIQGNTIYF. CDR3 nucleotides: TGTGCCAGTAGTCGCACGCCGATACAGGGAAACACCATATATTTT. Supplemented by reference TRBV19 and TRBJ1-3, the full variable domain reads DGGITQSPKYLFRKEGQNVTLSCEQNLNHDAMYWYRQDPGQGLRLIYYSQIVNDFQKGDIAEGYSVSREKKESFPLTVTSAQKNPTAFYLCASSRTPIQGNTIYFGEGSWLTVV.

This chain uses TRBV6-1 with TRBJ2-2; 14 bases map to TRBD2. The V gene's germline CDR1 is MNHNS and CDR2 SASEGT. The CDR3 covers 18 residues. J was trimmed by 7 bases and V by 4 bases; bases with no gene match: 11. The CDR3 sequence is CASSGPVTSGGEVGELFF. The CDR3 DNA follows: TGTGCCAGCAGTGGGCCGGTGACTAGCGGGGGGGAGGTCGGGGAGCTGTTTTTT.

The chain recombines TRBV10-3 with TRBJ1-4; tentative D call: TRBD1 (5 bases). CDR3 length: 14 residues. Germline CDR1 is ENHRY and CDR2 is SYGVKD. V dropped 3 bases and J dropped 7 bases, with 12 bases sitting between them. CDR3 in amino acids: CAISDRGYGEKLFF. The CDR3 DNA follows: TGTGCCATCAGTGATCGGGGGTACGGTGAAAAACTGTTTTTT.

This clone was recorded only once. The chain recombines TRBV28 with TRBJ1-1; D possibly corresponds to TRBD1 (6 bases). CDR1 and CDR2 (germline): MDHEN, SYDVKM. Trimming removed 4 bases from V and 5 bases from J, with 20 bases in between. The CDR3 contains 16 residues. The chain's CDR3 is CASSSRVFLGATEAFF. Written as DNA, the CDR3 is TGTGCCAGCAGTTCACGTGTATTCTTGGGGGCGACTGAAGCTTTCTTT.

The chain has TRBV5-8 and TRBJ2-7; a possible D gene is TRBD2 (5 bases). There are 16 residues in the CDR3. Trimming pared 4 bases from V and 6 bases from J, leaving 23 bases between. Per germline, CDR1 SGHTS and CDR2 YDEGEE. CDR3 coding DNA: TGTGCCAGCAGCCTCGCTAGCTCAGGTGTGGTTGCCGAGCAGTACGTC. This translates into CASSLASSGVVAEQYV.

The chain employs TRBV15 and TRBJ2-5; the match to TRBD1 covers 8 bases. The V and J ends lost 0 bases and 5 bases, in that order; junction bases with no gene match: 5. The CDR3 loop spans 15 amino acids. In germline, CDR1 is LNHNV, CDR2 YYDKDF (reference sequence). The CDR3 spells CATSRDRGQGETQYF. The DNA for the CDR3 is TGTGCCACCAGCAGAGACAGGGGGCAGGGGGAGACCCAGTACTTC.